A selection of T cell receptor beta chains follows, all from one sample in a study of blood T cell repertoires in COVID-19. Some clones are missing from TCRdb's copy, which holds only in-frame ones; the method was immunoSEQ multiplex PCR. The sample lists 100,000 or so clones, more than 70% seen once, with 13% to 15% in the top ten. The sequenced material came from peripheral blood. All receptors come from an elderly woman with acute or convalescent COVID-19. CDR3s include the opening cysteine and the closing phenylalanine or tryptophan. Fields, in order: D gene, J gene, V gene, clone size, CDR3 protein, CDR3 DNA. The D gene is left open where the match is weak. Rows may omit the clone size; those that give it use once, few, many or a size class.

d_gene: -; j_gene: TRBJ2-7; v_gene: TRBV10-3; abundance: once; CDR3aa: CAISVSASYEQYF; CDR3nt: TGTGCCATCAGTGTGTCAGCATCCTACGAGCAGTACTTC
d_gene: -; j_gene: TRBJ1-1; v_gene: TRBV28; abundance: -; CDR3aa: CVTAGRSGAFF; CDR3nt: TGTGTTACCGCCGGCAGGAGCGGAGCTTTCTTT
d_gene: -; j_gene: TRBJ1-5; v_gene: TRBV7-2; abundance: -; CDR3aa: CASSKHSNQPQHF; CDR3nt: TGTGCCAGCAGCAAACATAGCAATCAGCCCCAGCATTTT
d_gene: TRBD1; j_gene: TRBJ1-2; v_gene: TRBV4-2; abundance: -; CDR3aa: CASSLRGTVKYTF; CDR3nt: TGTGCCAGCAGCCTACGCGGGACAGTTAAATACACCTTC
d_gene: TRBD1; j_gene: TRBJ1-1; v_gene: TRBV27; abundance: -; CDR3aa: CASSLYGTANTEAFF; CDR3nt: TGTGCCAGCAGTTTATACGGGACAGCGAACACTGAAGCTTTCTTT
d_gene: -; j_gene: TRBJ1-5; v_gene: TRBV2; abundance: -; CDR3aa: CASSDGAPNQPQHF; CDR3nt: TGTGCCAGCAGTGATGGGGCACCCAATCAGCCCCAGCATTTT
d_gene: TRBD1; j_gene: TRBJ1-3; v_gene: TRBV28; abundance: -; CDR3aa: CASSFGQGGGNTIYF; CDR3nt: TGTGCCAGCAGTTTTGGCCAGGGGGGAGGAAACACCATATATTTT
d_gene: TRBD2; j_gene: TRBJ2-4; v_gene: TRBV28; abundance: -; CDR3aa: CAILASGGARDIQYF; CDR3nt: TGTGCCATACTGGCTAGCGGGGGGGCCAGGGACATTCAGTACTTC
d_gene: TRBD2; j_gene: TRBJ2-5; v_gene: TRBV7-9; abundance: -; CDR3aa: CASSAGLAGRVGQYF; CDR3nt: TGTGCCAGCAGCGCTGGACTAGCTGGTCGAGTGGGCCAGTACTTC
d_gene: -; j_gene: TRBJ1-1; v_gene: TRBV29-1; abundance: once; CDR3aa: CSVDSPAGNTEAFF; CDR3nt: TGCAGCGTTGACTCCCCGGCGGGGAACACTGAAGCTTTCTTT
d_gene: TRBD1; j_gene: TRBJ2-5; v_gene: TRBV6-1; abundance: -; CDR3aa: CAGASQQGETQYF; CDR3nt: TGTGCCGGCGCGAGCCAACAGGGGGAGACCCAGTACTTC
d_gene: TRBD1; j_gene: TRBJ1-2; v_gene: TRBV18; abundance: -; CDR3aa: CASSTGQGAYGYTF; CDR3nt: TGTGCCAGCTCGACGGGGCAGGGGGCGTATGGCTACACCTTC
d_gene: TRBD1; j_gene: TRBJ1-1; v_gene: TRBV19; abundance: -; CDR3aa: CASSASRTGQKRAFF; CDR3nt: TGTGCCAGTAGTGCCTCCCGGACAGGACAGAAGAGGGCTTTCTTT
d_gene: TRBD1; j_gene: TRBJ1-3; v_gene: TRBV18; abundance: few; CDR3aa: CASSPRGQASGNTIYF; CDR3nt: TGTGCCAGCTCACCACGGGGACAGGCCTCTGGAAACACCATATATTTT
d_gene: TRBD1; j_gene: TRBJ1-1; v_gene: TRBV12-3/TRBV12-4; abundance: -; CDR3aa: CASIQTGGTEAFF; CDR3nt: TGTGCCAGCATCCAGACAGGGGGCACTGAAGCTTTCTTT
d_gene: TRBD1; j_gene: TRBJ2-7; v_gene: TRBV29-1; abundance: -; CDR3aa: CSVGTVYEQYF; CDR3nt: TGCAGCGTGGGGACAGTTTACGAGCAGTACTTC
d_gene: -; j_gene: TRBJ1-1; v_gene: TRBV7-2; abundance: -; CDR3aa: CASSFERASEAFF; CDR3nt: TGTGCCAGCAGCTTCGAGCGGGCTTCTGAAGCTTTCTTT
d_gene: TRBD1; j_gene: TRBJ2-1; v_gene: TRBV19; abundance: -; CDR3aa: CASSIDRDRELQFF; CDR3nt: TGTGCCAGTAGTATAGACCGGGACAGGGAGTTACAGTTCTTC
d_gene: TRBD1; j_gene: TRBJ1-2; v_gene: TRBV4-3; abundance: -; CDR3aa: CASSPGTGMDYGYTF; CDR3nt: TGCGCCAGCAGCCCAGGGACAGGGATGGACTATGGCTACACCTTC
d_gene: -; j_gene: TRBJ2-1; v_gene: TRBV12-5; abundance: -; CDR3aa: CASGRGNEQFF; CDR3nt: TGTGCTAGTGGTAGGGGGAATGAGCAGTTCTTC
d_gene: TRBD1; j_gene: TRBJ1-5; v_gene: TRBV27; abundance: -; CDR3aa: CASSLTGVARPQHF; CDR3nt: TGTGCCAGCAGTTTAACAGGGGTAGCACGGCCCCAGCATTTT
d_gene: -; j_gene: TRBJ1-1; v_gene: TRBV5-1; abundance: -; CDR3aa: CASSLGMISTEAFF; CDR3nt: TGCGCCAGCAGCTTGGGAATGATCAGCACTGAAGCTTTCTTT
d_gene: -; j_gene: TRBJ1-1; v_gene: TRBV27; abundance: few; CDR3aa: CASRPLAQALEAFF; CDR3nt: TGTGCCAGCAGACCCCTGGCCCAGGCCCTAGAAGCTTTCTTT
d_gene: -; j_gene: TRBJ2-5; v_gene: TRBV12-3/TRBV12-4; abundance: -; CDR3aa: CASTTGTTQTQYF; CDR3nt: TGTGCCAGCACCACTGGCACTACCCAGACCCAGTACTTC
d_gene: -; j_gene: TRBJ1-2; v_gene: TRBV7-8; abundance: few; CDR3aa: CASSPGGGYGYTF; CDR3nt: TGTGCCAGCAGCCCCGGGGGGGGCTATGGCTACACCTTC
d_gene: -; j_gene: TRBJ1-6; v_gene: TRBV30; abundance: once; CDR3aa: CACDRYNSPLHF; CDR3nt: TGTGCCTGCGACAGGTATAATTCACCCCTCCACTTT
d_gene: -; j_gene: TRBJ1-2; v_gene: TRBV4-3; abundance: -; CDR3aa: CASSQGPTVRDYGYTF; CDR3nt: TGCGCCAGCAGCCAAGGCCCCACAGTACGAGACTATGGCTACACCTTC
d_gene: -; j_gene: TRBJ1-2; v_gene: TRBV7-3; abundance: -; CDR3aa: CASSLGAGYNYGYTF; CDR3nt: TGTGCCAGCAGCTTAGGGGCAGGGTACAACTATGGCTACACCTTC
d_gene: -; j_gene: TRBJ1-2; v_gene: TRBV6-2/TRBV6-3; abundance: -; CDR3aa: CASSQTGYGYTF; CDR3nt: TGTGCCAGCAGCCAAACAGGGTATGGCTACACCTTC
d_gene: TRBD2; j_gene: TRBJ2-5; v_gene: TRBV9; abundance: -; CDR3aa: CASSVGISGVQETQYF; CDR3nt: TGTGCCAGCAGCGTAGGGATTAGCGGGGTACAAGAGACCCAGTACTTC
d_gene: -; j_gene: TRBJ2-7; v_gene: TRBV27; abundance: -; CDR3aa: CASSLAPQVSYEQYF; CDR3nt: TGTGCCAGCAGTTTGGCCCCCCAAGTCTCCTACGAGCAGTACTTC
d_gene: -; j_gene: TRBJ2-7; v_gene: TRBV5-1; abundance: -; CDR3aa: CASSLALGDGSEQYF; CDR3nt: TGCGCCAGCAGCTTGGCCCTGGGGGACGGGAGCGAGCAGTACTTC
d_gene: TRBD2; j_gene: TRBJ2-5; v_gene: TRBV9; abundance: -; CDR3aa: CASSRAGGQETQYF; CDR3nt: TGTGCCAGCAGCCGGGCGGGGGGGCAGGAGACCCAGTACTTC
d_gene: TRBD1; j_gene: TRBJ1-5; v_gene: TRBV6-6; abundance: -; CDR3aa: CASSYSTGGLNQPQHF; CDR3nt: TGTGCCAGCAGTTACTCTACAGGGGGACTAAATCAGCCCCAGCATTTT
d_gene: -; j_gene: TRBJ2-7; v_gene: TRBV21-1; abundance: -; CDR3aa: CASSKIRTGSYEQYF; CDR3nt: TGTGCCAGCAGCAAGATCAGGACAGGATCCTACGAGCAGTACTTC
d_gene: TRBD1; j_gene: TRBJ1-2; v_gene: TRBV3-1/TRBV3-2; abundance: -; CDR3aa: CASSQLDRGNYGYTF; CDR3nt: TGTGCCAGCAGCCAATTGGACAGGGGCAACTATGGCTACACCTTC
d_gene: TRBD1; j_gene: TRBJ2-5; v_gene: TRBV5-4; abundance: -; CDR3aa: CASSIGQGVYEETQYF; CDR3nt: TGTGCCAGCAGCATCGGACAGGGGGTTTACGAAGAGACCCAGTACTTC
d_gene: TRBD2; j_gene: TRBJ2-5; v_gene: TRBV5-1; abundance: -; CDR3aa: CASSFTAGGQETQYF; CDR3nt: TGCGCCAGCAGCTTTACCGCGGGGGGGCAAGAGACCCAGTACTTC
d_gene: TRBD2; j_gene: TRBJ2-3; v_gene: TRBV4-3; abundance: -; CDR3aa: CASSPQLAGGTDTQYF; CDR3nt: TGCGCCAGCAGCCCACAACTAGCGGGGGGCACAGATACGCAGTATTTT
d_gene: TRBD1; j_gene: TRBJ2-7; v_gene: TRBV7-9; abundance: -; CDR3aa: CASSPPGQWEQYF; CDR3nt: TGTGCCAGCAGCCCCCCGGGACAGTGGGAGCAGTACTTC
d_gene: -; j_gene: TRBJ2-7; v_gene: TRBV7-2; abundance: few; CDR3aa: CASSLGGQVLEQYF; CDR3nt: TGTGCCAGCAGCTTAGGGGGCCAAGTATTGGAGCAGTACTTC
d_gene: TRBD2; j_gene: TRBJ2-7; v_gene: TRBV7-3; abundance: -; CDR3aa: CASSLGAGGSYEQYF; CDR3nt: TGTGCCAGCAGCTTAGGCGCGGGGGGATCCTACGAGCAGTACTTC
d_gene: TRBD1; j_gene: TRBJ2-7; v_gene: TRBV12-5; abundance: -; CDR3aa: CASGLTLKGQVDEQYF; CDR3nt: TGTGCTAGTGGTTTGACCTTGAAAGGACAGGTAGACGAGCAGTACTTC
d_gene: -; j_gene: TRBJ2-6; v_gene: TRBV5-1; abundance: -; CDR3aa: CASSPLAFEAGANVLTF; CDR3nt: TGCGCCAGCAGCCCCCTCGCTTTTGAGGCTGGGGCCAACGTCCTGACTTTC
d_gene: TRBD1; j_gene: TRBJ2-3; v_gene: TRBV6-4; abundance: -; CDR3aa: CASSENRGHTQYF; CDR3nt: TGTGCCAGCAGTGAGAACAGGGGGCATACGCAGTATTTT
d_gene: -; j_gene: TRBJ1-1; v_gene: TRBV19; abundance: -; CDR3aa: CASSGTTGTEAFF; CDR3nt: TGTGCCAGTAGTGGGACAACAGGGACTGAAGCTTTCTTT
d_gene: TRBD1; j_gene: TRBJ2-7; v_gene: TRBV14; abundance: many; CDR3aa: CASSLLSGTGVDEQYF; CDR3nt: TGTGCCAGCAGCCTCCTATCCGGGACAGGGGTCGACGAGCAGTACTTC
d_gene: -; j_gene: TRBJ1-5; v_gene: TRBV20-1; abundance: -; CDR3aa: CSASKQGNQPQHF; CDR3nt: TGCAGTGCTAGTAAACAGGGCAATCAGCCCCAGCATTTT
d_gene: -; j_gene: TRBJ2-1; v_gene: TRBV5-4; abundance: -; CDR3aa: CASSFGRANEQFF; CDR3nt: TGTGCCAGCAGCTTTGGCAGGGCCAATGAGCAGTTCTTC
d_gene: -; j_gene: TRBJ1-2; v_gene: TRBV10-3; abundance: -; CDR3aa: CAISGGGYGYGYTF; CDR3nt: TGTGCCATCAGTGGCGGGGGTTACGGCTATGGCTACACCTTC
d_gene: -; j_gene: TRBJ1-4; v_gene: TRBV7-6; abundance: -; CDR3aa: CASSSRDTPEKLFF; CDR3nt: TGTGCCAGCAGTAGCCGGGACACCCCAGAAAAACTGTTTTTT
d_gene: TRBD2; j_gene: TRBJ2-1; v_gene: TRBV7-2; abundance: -; CDR3aa: CASSLSLGGGNEQFF; CDR3nt: TGTGCCAGCAGCTTAAGCCTGGGCGGGGGCAATGAGCAGTTCTTC
d_gene: TRBD1; j_gene: TRBJ2-7; v_gene: TRBV5-6; abundance: -; CDR3aa: CASSLVGDRGTREQYF; CDR3nt: TGTGCCAGCAGCTTGGTAGGGGACAGGGGGACAAGGGAGCAGTACTTC